This is a list of T cell receptor beta chains from one sample in a study of T cells after yellow fever vaccination. TCRdb re-analysed the 5' RACE reads in MiXCR, keeping a single row per CDR3 protein. The sample carries some 320,000 distinct CDR3 sequences, about 4.5% recorded once. Specimen: PBMCs, collected 15 days after the yellow fever booster vaccination. The receptors were gathered from a man aged 18-30 years who received the YFV17D yellow fever vaccine. The CDR3 runs from the conserved cysteine through the conserved F or W. Each record gives: D gene, V gene, clone size, J gene, CDR3 length, CDR3 DNA, CDR3 protein. The D gene is left open where the match is weak. Size tells how often a clone was seen (once, few, many) or the class of an expanded clone, and some rows leave it out.

NA	TRBV9	many	TRBJ2-2	15	TGTGCCAGCAGCCGCGGGACACACGTTACCGGGGAGCTGTTTTTT	CASSRGTHVTGELFF
NA	TRBV4-1	many	TRBJ1-5	15	TGCGCCAGCAGCCAAGATCTGACAGTTAATCAGCCCCAGCATTTT	CASSQDLTVNQPQHF
NA	TRBV7-9	few	TRBJ2-7	19	TGTGCCAGCAGCCCTTCGGTGGCATCGACCTTTTATTATCGTGGCGAGCAGTACTTC	CASSPSVASTFYYRGEQYF
NA	TRBV4-3	many	TRBJ2-1	15	TGCGCCAGCCGGACGGGGTATTCTTCCTACAATGAGCAGTTCTTC	CASRTGYSSYNEQFF
TRBD1	TRBV2	NA	TRBJ1-5	15	TGTGCCAGCAGGCAGGGGGAGGTTGGCAATCAGCCCCAGCATTTT	CASRQGEVGNQPQHF
TRBD2	TRBV7-2	many	TRBJ2-3	15	TGTGCCAGCAGCTCTAGCGGGGAGACCACAGATACGCAGTATTTT	CASSSSGETTDTQYF
TRBD1	TRBV13	many	TRBJ1-1	15	TGTGCCAGCAGCTTAGGGACAGGGGAATATACTGAAGCTTTCTTT	CASSLGTGEYTEAFF
NA	TRBV7-9	once	TRBJ1-2	14	TGTGCCAGCAGCCGCACCCCGACTGTCTATGGCTACACCTTC	CASSRTPTVYGYTF
TRBD2	TRBV12-3/TRBV12-4	NA	TRBJ2-3	16	TGTGCCAGCAGTTTAGGTCCGGGGGGGCTGGGAGATACGCAGTATTTT	CASSLGPGGLGDTQYF
NA	TRBV20-1	NA	TRBJ2-5	17	TGCAGTGCTAGAGTCCCAGGAATGGGACTCCACCAAGAGACCCAGTACTTC	CSARVPGMGLHQETQYF
NA	TRBV20-1	many	TRBJ2-5	14	TGCAGTGCTAGAGATTTCAGGCCCCAAGAGACCCAGTACTTC	CSARDFRPQETQYF
TRBD1	TRBV9	many	TRBJ1-5	16	TGTGCCAGCAGCCCGGGGACAGGAGCATCTAATCAGCCCCAGCATTTT	CASSPGTGASNQPQHF
NA	TRBV4-3	NA	TRBJ1-4	15	TGCGCCAGCAGCCAGTCTACAGCAACTAATGAAAAACTGTTTTTT	CASSQSTATNEKLFF
TRBD1	TRBV27	many	TRBJ1-2	15	TGTGCCAGCAGTTTCATCGGACAGGTTAACTATGGCTACACCTTC	CASSFIGQVNYGYTF
NA	TRBV20-1	NA	TRBJ1-5	14	TGCAGTGCTAGAGATAGGAGGGGGGTCCGGAGCCAGCATTTT	CSARDRRGVRSQHF
NA	TRBV7-2	many	TRBJ1-2	14	TGTGCCAGCAGCTTAGGTGGACAGCGCTATGGCTACACCTTC	CASSLGGQRYGYTF
NA	TRBV4-2	few	TRBJ2-5	16	TGTGCCAGCAGCCAGGGAGGCGGCGTGGCGGGGGAGACCCAGTACTTC	CASSQGGGVAGETQYF
NA	TRBV15	NA	TRBJ2-1	17	TGTGCCACCAGCATCAACACGCCATTAAGCTCCTACAATGAGCAGTTCTTC	CATSINTPLSSYNEQFF
TRBD2	TRBV20-1	few	TRBJ2-5	16	TGCAGTGCTATAAACCCCCGACTAGCGGGGGTAGAGACCCAGTACTTC	CSAINPRLAGVETQYF
TRBD1	TRBV10-3	many	TRBJ1-4	13	TGTGCCGCCCGGACAGGGGAAAATGAAAAACTGTTTTTT	CAARTGENEKLFF
NA	TRBV27	many	TRBJ2-7	14	TGTGCCAGCAGTTCTGGCCCTTTCTCCTACGAGCAGTACTTC	CASSSGPFSYEQYF
TRBD2	TRBV4-3	NA	TRBJ2-2	17	TGCGCCAGCAGCCAACCTAGCGGGGTGGGGCACACCGGGGAGCTGTTTTTT	CASSQPSGVGHTGELFF
TRBD1	TRBV27	NA	TRBJ2-2	17	TGTGCCAGCAGTTTATCAGGGACAGGGGGCTCCACCGGGGAGCTGTTTTTT	CASSLSGTGGSTGELFF
NA	TRBV12-3/TRBV12-4	many	TRBJ1-1	13	TGTGCCAGCAGTTTAGCGCTTAGTCGTGAAGCTTTCTTT	CASSLALSREAFF
NA	TRBV9	many	TRBJ2-2	15	TGTGCCAGCAGCCATTGGGGGCGGGAACCCTGGGAGCTGTTTTTT	CASSHWGREPWELFF
TRBD2	TRBV4-3	many	TRBJ2-7	15	TGCGCCAGCAGCCAAGACCTAGCGGCCTCCTACGAGCAGTACTTC	CASSQDLAASYEQYF
NA	TRBV11-2	few	TRBJ1-2	12	TGTGCCAGCAGCTTCTACAGGGAGGGCTACACCTTC	CASSFYREGYTF
NA	TRBV7-2	many	TRBJ2-5	15	TGTGCCAGCAGTTCTTCCAGGGGCCCCCAAGAGACCCAGTACTTC	CASSSSRGPQETQYF
TRBD2	TRBV12-3/TRBV12-4	few	TRBJ2-3	18	TGTGCCAGCAGTTCTTTTGACCCTTGGGGGGGGACTCAAGATACGCAGTATTTT	CASSSFDPWGGTQDTQYF
NA	TRBV4-1	few	TRBJ2-3	15	TGCGCCAGCAGCCTGAGGCGCAGGAGCACAGATACGCAGTATTTT	CASSLRRRSTDTQYF
NA	TRBV9	many	TRBJ1-6	16	TGTGCCAGCAGCGTAGGTCAACAGAGTTTGAATTCACCCCTCCACTTT	CASSVGQQSLNSPLHF
NA	TRBV5-1	many	TRBJ2-2	14	TGCGCCAGCAGTCGACAGGAAAACACCGGGGAGCTGTTTTTT	CASSRQENTGELFF
TRBD2	TRBV7-2	many	TRBJ2-7	14	TGTGCCAGCAGCTTAGACGCTAGCGGCTACGAGCAGTACTTC	CASSLDASGYEQYF
NA	TRBV20-1	few	TRBJ1-1	14	TGCAGTGCTAGAGATCAAGGGATGAACACTGAAGCTTTCTTT	CSARDQGMNTEAFF
NA	TRBV5-1	NA	TRBJ2-7	13	TGCGCCAGCAGACGATTGGACACGGGTGCGCAGTACTTC	CASRRLDTGAQYF
TRBD1	TRBV7-2	few	TRBJ1-5	15	TGTGCCAGCAGCAAGACGGGACAGGCCAATCAGCCCCAGCATTTT	CASSKTGQANQPQHF
NA	TRBV7-9	NA	TRBJ2-1	15	TGTGCCAGTCTACGTGGCAGGCCCTCCTACAATGAGCAGTTCTTC	CASLRGRPSYNEQFF
TRBD1	TRBV4-2	many	TRBJ1-5	14	TGTGCCAGCAGCCAAGCAGGGGGCGGGCAGCCCCAGCATTTT	CASSQAGGGQPQHF
TRBD1	TRBV2	NA	TRBJ2-7	13	TGTGCCAACCGCGTGGGACAGGGTGGAGAGCAGTACTTC	CANRVGQGGEQYF